Presented here are 14 T cell receptor beta chains from one specimen sequenced in a study of T cells in Graves' hyperthyroidism and ophthalmopathy. The source material, RNA transcripts, was used to amplify TCR beta CDR3 regions. First-round RT-PCR of the TCR CDR3 relied on the HTBI primer set. TCRdb passed the multiplex PCR reads through MiXCR, listing each CDR3 protein once. Of 500,000 to 550,000 distinct CDR3 sequences listed, about 20% are singletons. The sample comprised blood. The receptor source for this set is a middle-aged man with Graves' ophthalmopathy.

This sequence joins TRBV5-1 and TRBJ2-3; possible D gene TRBD2, 5 bases. This CDR3 comprises 15 residues. V was clipped by 5 bases and J by 1 base, with 14 bases between them. Germline V gene data show CDR1 as SGHRS and CDR2 as YFSETQ. The CDR3 DNA follows: TGCGCCAGCAGTCCCGGTTCTAGCCGCACAGATACGCAGTATTTT. Translating it yields CASSPGSSRTDTQYF.

This clonotype was seen at least ten times. J is TRBJ2-1 and V is TRBV28; no firm D call. Germline V gives CDR1 MDHEN, CDR2 SYDVKM. This CDR3 region has 13 residues. Trimming took 6 bases from V and 0 from J, leaving 6 bases between them. In DNA, the CDR3 is TGTGCCAGCAGGGAGAGCTCCTACAATGAGCAGTTCTTC. Its protein product is CASRESSYNEQFF.

This clonotype was counted only a few times. This sequence joins TRBV29-1 and TRBJ1-2; TRBD1 is a possible D gene (6 bases). The CDR3 consists of 13 residues. Germline loops: CDR1 SQVTM, CDR2 ANQGSEA. V was trimmed by 5 bases and J by 2 bases, leaving 12 bases between them. CDR3 nucleotide sequence: TGCAGCGTTCTGGGGGCCGAAAACTATGGCTACACCTTC. The encoded protein is CSVLGAENYGYTF. The complete variable domain, with remaining parts taken from reference TRBV29-1 and TRBJ1-2, reads SAVISQKPSRDICQRGTSLTIQCQVDSQVTMMFWYRQQPGQSLTLIATANQGSEATYESGFVIDKFPISRPNLTFSTLTVSNMSPEDSSIYLCSVLGAENYGYTFGSGTRLTVV.

This clonotype occurred many times. The gene calls are TRBV15 and TRBJ2-1; no definite D call. V dropped 0 bases and J dropped 7 bases, with 16 bases sitting between them. Germline V gives CDR1 LNHNV, CDR2 YYDKDF (reference sequence). This CDR3 is 16 amino acids long. The chain's CDR3 is CATSRDTSIQGNEQFF. In DNA, the CDR3 is TGTGCCACCAGCAGAGATACCAGCATCCAAGGGAATGAGCAGTTCTTC.

This clonotype has more than one count but fewer than ten. V gene TRBV24-1 combines with J gene TRBJ2-5; a weak D match, TRBD1 (6 bases). The CDR3 contains 15 residues. The V end was cut by 2 bases, the J end by 2 bases, with 11 bases between. From germline, CDR1 is KGHDR and CDR2 SFDVKD. Here the CDR3 DNA reads TGTGCCACCAGTGATTCGGGACAAGGACAAGAGACCCAGTACTTC. Amino acid sequence: CATSDSGQGQETQYF.

This clonotype has only a few counts. This chain links TRBV12-3 or TRBV12-4 with TRBJ2-2, with 9 nucleotides matching TRBD2. V was clipped by 8 bases and J by 4 bases; unmatched bases: 11. This CDR3 has 16 amino acids. CDR3 bases: TGTGCCAGCCGACCCGCGGGGGGGCGGTCCACCGGGGAGCTGTTTTTT. It is translated as CASRPAGGRSTGELFF.

This clonotype has ten or more counts. V and J are TRBV6-1 and TRBJ2-7, with D unclear. The germline CDR1 and CDR2 sequences are MNHNS and SASEGT. The CDR3 is made up of 14 amino acids. V lost 3 bases and J 2 bases, leaving 11 bases between the germline ends. CDR3 in amino acids: CASSDHGRTYEQYF. In nucleotides, the CDR3 is TGTGCCAGCAGTGATCATGGACGGACCTACGAGCAGTACTTC.

This clonotype appeared a few times. J is TRBJ2-3 and V is TRBV5-4; 9 nucleotides agree with TRBD2. Germline V lookup: CDR1 SGHNT, CDR2 YYREEE (reference sequence). This CDR3 region has 16 residues. V was pared by 7 bases and J by 4 bases, with 13 bases of the junction left unmatched. The CDR3 DNA follows: TGTGCCAGCGGACCCGCCCCCAAGCGGGGGGCAGATACGCAGTATTTT. Encoded protein: CASGPAPKRGADTQYF. Filled out from reference TRBV5-4 and TRBJ2-3, the complete variable domain reads ETGVTQSPTHLIKTRGQQVTLRCSSQSGHNTVSWYQQALGQGPQFIFQYYREEENGRGNFPPRFSGLQFPNYSSELNVNALELDDSALYLCASGPAPKRGADTQYFGPGTRLTVL.

The J gene is TRBJ2-5, the V gene TRBV11-2; D possibly uses TRBD1 or TRBD2 (5 bases each). V was trimmed by 2 bases and J by 2 bases, leaving 15 bases between them. Germline lookup yields CDR1 SGHAT and CDR2 FQNNGV. The CDR3 extends over 16 amino acids. CDR3 coding DNA: TGTGCCAGCAGCTTATATAGGGGAGTTGGACAAGAGACCCAGTACTTC. Encoded protein: CASSLYRGVGQETQYF. Combining the CDR3 with reference TRBV11-2 and TRBJ2-5 gives the whole variable domain EAGVAQSPRYKIIEKRQSVAFWCNPISGHATLYWYQQILGQGPKLLIQFQNNGVVDDSQLPKDRFSAERLKGVDSTLKIQPAKLEDSAVYLCASSLYRGVGQETQYFGPGTRLLVL.

This chain links TRBV7-9 with TRBJ1-1, with 7 nucleotides matching TRBD1. CDR1 is SEHNR and CDR2 is FQNEAQ in the germline V gene (reference sequence). The CDR3 has 12 residues. The V gene end was trimmed by 4 bases and the J gene end by 7 bases; junction bases not matched to a gene: 3. CDR3 in amino acids: CASSSRTGEAFF. For the CDR3, the DNA is TGTGCCAGCAGCTCCCGGACAGGTGAAGCTTTCTTT.

The J gene is TRBJ2-1, the V gene TRBV14; 9 bases match TRBD2. The CDR3 covers 16 residues. The V and J ends lost 4 bases and 4 bases, in that order; junction bases with no gene match: 8. The germline V gene has CDR1 SGHDN and CDR2 FVKESK. The CDR3 sequence: CASSLSGGRVYNEQFF. The CDR3 DNA is TGTGCCAGCAGCCTATCTGGCGGGAGGGTTTACAATGAGCAGTTCTTC.

The chain employs TRBV7-9 and TRBJ1-1; D remains ambiguous. Germline-derived CDR1 and CDR2 are SEHNR and FQNEAQ (reference sequence). V was trimmed by 1 base and J by 10 bases, leaving 10 bases between them. The CDR3 has 12 amino acids. CDR3 sequence reads: CASSLVALGAFF. CDR3 sequence (DNA): TGTGCCAGCAGCTTAGTTGCCCTCGGAGCTTTCTTT.

This clonotype was observed many times. The chain carries TRBV18 and TRBJ1-1; D unresolved. The CDR3 has 13 residues. Per germline, CDR1 KGHSH and CDR2 LQKENI. V was cut by 1 base and J by 5 bases, with 8 bases left in between. In DNA form, the CDR3 reads TGTGCCAGCTCACCACTGGCTGCGACTGAAGCTTTCTTT. Translating gives CASSPLAATEAFF.

This clonotype was seen ten or more times. The chain has TRBV30 and TRBJ1-3, with no clear D. The CDR3 sequence is 11 residues long. Germline V gene data show CDR1 as GTSNPN and CDR2 as SVGIG (reference sequence). Trimming took off 1 base at V and 4 bases at J, with 2 bases between the two ends. CDR3 in DNA: TGTGCCTGGAGTGAGGGAAACACCATATATTTT. Its translation: CAWSEGNTIYF.